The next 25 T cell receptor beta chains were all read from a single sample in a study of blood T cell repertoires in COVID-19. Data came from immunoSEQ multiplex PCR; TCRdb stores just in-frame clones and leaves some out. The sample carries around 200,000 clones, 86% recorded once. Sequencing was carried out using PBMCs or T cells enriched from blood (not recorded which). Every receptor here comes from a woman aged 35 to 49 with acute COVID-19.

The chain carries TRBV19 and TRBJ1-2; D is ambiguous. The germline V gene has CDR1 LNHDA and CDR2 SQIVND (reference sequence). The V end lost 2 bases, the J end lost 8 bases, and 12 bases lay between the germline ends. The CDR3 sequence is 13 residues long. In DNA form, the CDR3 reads TGTGCCAGTAGTATAAGCCTGGTGTCCGGCTACACCTTC. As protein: CASSISLVSGYTF.

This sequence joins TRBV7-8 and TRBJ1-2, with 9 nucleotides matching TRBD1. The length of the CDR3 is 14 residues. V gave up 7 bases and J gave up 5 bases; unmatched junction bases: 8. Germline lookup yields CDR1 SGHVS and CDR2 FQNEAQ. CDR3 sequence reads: CASTLRDRDYGYTF. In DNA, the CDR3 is TGTGCCAGCACCCTACGGGACAGGGATTATGGCTACACCTTC. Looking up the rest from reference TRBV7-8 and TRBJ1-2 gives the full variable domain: GAGVSQSPRYKVAKRGQDVALRCDPISGHVSLFWYQQALGQGPEFLTYFQNEAQLDKSGLPSDRFFAERPEGSVSTLKIQRTQQEDSAVYLCASTLRDRDYGYTFGSGTRLTVV.

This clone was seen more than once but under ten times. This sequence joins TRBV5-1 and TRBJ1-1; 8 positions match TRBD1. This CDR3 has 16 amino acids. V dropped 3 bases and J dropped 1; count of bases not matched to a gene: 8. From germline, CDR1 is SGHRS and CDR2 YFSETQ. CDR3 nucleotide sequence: TGCGCCAGCAGCTCCCAGGGGGCAATAGGGAACACTGAAGCTTTCTTT. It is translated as CASSSQGAIGNTEAFF.

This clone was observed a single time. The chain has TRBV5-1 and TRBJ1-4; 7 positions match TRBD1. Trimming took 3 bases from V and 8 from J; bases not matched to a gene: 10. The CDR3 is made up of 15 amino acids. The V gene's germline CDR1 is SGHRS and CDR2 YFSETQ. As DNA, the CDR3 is TGCGCCAGCAGCTCGCCCCAGGGGGTGGGGGAAAAACTGTTTTTT. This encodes CASSSPQGVGEKLFF.

Here the CDR3 DNA reads TGTGCCAGCAGATTCATAAAACAGGGTCTTGATTCACCCCTCCACTTT. It is translated as CASRFIKQGLDSPLHF. The V gene is TRBV11-2, the J gene TRBJ1-6; the D gene is possibly TRBD1 (6 bases). CDR1 SGHAT and CDR2 FQNNGV come from the germline V gene. The length of the CDR3 is 16 residues. Trimming cost V 6 bases and J 8 bases, with 20 bases left between them.

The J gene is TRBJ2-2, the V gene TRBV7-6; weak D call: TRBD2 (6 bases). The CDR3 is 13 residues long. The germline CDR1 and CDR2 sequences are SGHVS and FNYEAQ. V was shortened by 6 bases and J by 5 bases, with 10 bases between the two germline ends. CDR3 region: CASRVGGTGELFF. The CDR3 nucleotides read TGTGCCAGCAGGGTCGGGGGAACCGGGGAGCTGTTTTTT.

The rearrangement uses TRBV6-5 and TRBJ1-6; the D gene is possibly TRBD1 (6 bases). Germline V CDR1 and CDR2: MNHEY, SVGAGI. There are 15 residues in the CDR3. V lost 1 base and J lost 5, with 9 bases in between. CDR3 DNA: TGTGCCAGCAGTTACTACAGGGACAATAATTCACCCCTCCACTTT. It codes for CASSYYRDNNSPLHF.

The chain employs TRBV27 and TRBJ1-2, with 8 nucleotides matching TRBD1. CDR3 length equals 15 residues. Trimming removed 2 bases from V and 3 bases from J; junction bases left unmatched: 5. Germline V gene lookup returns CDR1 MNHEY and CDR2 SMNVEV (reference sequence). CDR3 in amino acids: CASSLAGQGYYGYTF. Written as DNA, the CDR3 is TGTGCCAGCAGTTTAGCCGGACAGGGATACTATGGCTACACCTTC.

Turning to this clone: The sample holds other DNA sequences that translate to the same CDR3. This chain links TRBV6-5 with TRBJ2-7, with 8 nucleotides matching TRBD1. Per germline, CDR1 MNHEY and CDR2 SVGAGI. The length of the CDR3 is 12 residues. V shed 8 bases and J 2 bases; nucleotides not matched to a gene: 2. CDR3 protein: CASGTGPYEQYF. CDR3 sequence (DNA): TGTGCCAGCGGGACAGGCCCCTACGAGCAGTACTTC.

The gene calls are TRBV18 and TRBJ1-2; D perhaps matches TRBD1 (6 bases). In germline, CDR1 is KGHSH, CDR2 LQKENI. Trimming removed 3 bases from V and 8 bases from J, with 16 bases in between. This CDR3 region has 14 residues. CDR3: CASSPGQRRSGYTF. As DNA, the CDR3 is TGTGCCAGCTCACCGGGACAAAGAAGGTCAGGCTACACCTTC.

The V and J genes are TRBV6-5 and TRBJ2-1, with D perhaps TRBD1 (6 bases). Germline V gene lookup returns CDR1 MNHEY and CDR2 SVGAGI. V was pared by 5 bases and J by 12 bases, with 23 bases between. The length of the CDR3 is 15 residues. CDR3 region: CASSITTQGWIGQFF. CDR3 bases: TGTGCCAGCAGTATAACTACACAGGGATGGATCGGGCAGTTCTTC.

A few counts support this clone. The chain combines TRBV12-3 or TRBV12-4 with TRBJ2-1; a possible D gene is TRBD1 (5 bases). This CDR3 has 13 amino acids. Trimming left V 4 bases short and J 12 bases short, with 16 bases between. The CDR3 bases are TGTGCCAGCAGTTCGGACAAACCCCCGAGGCAGTTCTTC. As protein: CASSSDKPPRQFF.

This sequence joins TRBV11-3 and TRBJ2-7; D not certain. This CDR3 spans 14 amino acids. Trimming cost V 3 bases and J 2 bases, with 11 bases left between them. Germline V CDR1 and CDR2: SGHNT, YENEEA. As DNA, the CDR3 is TGTGCCAGCAGCTTCCGCGGCCTCACCTACGAGCAGTACTTC. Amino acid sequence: CASSFRGLTYEQYF.

The CDR3, as DNA: TGCGCCAGCAGCCGAGCGGATGGGACAGCTACTAACTATGGCTACACCTTC. Protein product: CASSRADGTATNYGYTF. This chain connects TRBV4-1 to TRBJ1-2, with 7 bases that match TRBD1. J was trimmed by 0 bases and V by 4 bases; bases with no gene match: 11. Looked up from germline, CDR1 is MGHRA and CDR2 is YSYEKL. CDR3 length: 17 amino acids.

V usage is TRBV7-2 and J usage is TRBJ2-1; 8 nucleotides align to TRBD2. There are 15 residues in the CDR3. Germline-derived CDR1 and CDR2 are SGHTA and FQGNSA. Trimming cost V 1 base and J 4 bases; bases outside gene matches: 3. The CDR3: CASSLDKRGYNEQFF. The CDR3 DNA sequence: TGTGCCAGCAGCTTAGATAAGCGGGGGTACAATGAGCAGTTCTTC. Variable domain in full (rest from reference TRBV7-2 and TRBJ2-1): GAGVSQSPSNKVTEKGKDVELRCDPISGHTALYWYRQSLGQGLEFLIYFQGNSAPDKSGLPSDRFSAERTGGSVSTLTIQRTQQEDSAVYLCASSLDKRGYNEQFFGPGTRLTVL.

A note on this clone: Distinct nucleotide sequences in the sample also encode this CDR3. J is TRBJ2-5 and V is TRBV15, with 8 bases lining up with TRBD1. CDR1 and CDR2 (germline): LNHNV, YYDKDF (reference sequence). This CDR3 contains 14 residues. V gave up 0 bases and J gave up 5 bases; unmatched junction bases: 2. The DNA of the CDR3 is TGTGCCACCAGCAGAGACAGGGGGCAGGAGACCCAGTACTTC. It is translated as CATSRDRGQETQYF.

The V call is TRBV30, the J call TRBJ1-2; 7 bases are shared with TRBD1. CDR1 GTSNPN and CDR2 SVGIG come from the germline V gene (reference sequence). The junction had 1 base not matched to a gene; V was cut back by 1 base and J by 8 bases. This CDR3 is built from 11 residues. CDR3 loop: CAWSDRGGYTF. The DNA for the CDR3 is TGTGCCTGGAGTGACAGGGGCGGCTACACCTTC.

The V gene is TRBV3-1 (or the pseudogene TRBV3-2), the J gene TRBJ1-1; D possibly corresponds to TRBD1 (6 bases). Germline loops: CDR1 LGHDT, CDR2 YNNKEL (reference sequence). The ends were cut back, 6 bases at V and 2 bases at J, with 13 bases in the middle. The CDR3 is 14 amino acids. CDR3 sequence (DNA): TGTGCCAGCAGTAGTACGGACAGCAACACTGAAGCTTTCTTT. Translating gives CASSSTDSNTEAFF.

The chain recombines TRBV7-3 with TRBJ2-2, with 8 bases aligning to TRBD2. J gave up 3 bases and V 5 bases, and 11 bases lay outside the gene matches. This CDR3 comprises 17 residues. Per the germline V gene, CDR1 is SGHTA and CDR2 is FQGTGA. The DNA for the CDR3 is TGTGCCAGCAGCCGCCCGGGTAGCGGGAAAGACACCGGGGAGCTGTTTTTT. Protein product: CASSRPGSGKDTGELFF.

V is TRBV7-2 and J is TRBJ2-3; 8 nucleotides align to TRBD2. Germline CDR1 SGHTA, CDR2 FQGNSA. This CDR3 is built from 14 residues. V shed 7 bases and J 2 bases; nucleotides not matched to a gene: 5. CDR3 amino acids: CASKRGRYTDTQYF. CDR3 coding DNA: TGTGCCAGCAAGCGGGGGCGATACACAGATACGCAGTATTTT. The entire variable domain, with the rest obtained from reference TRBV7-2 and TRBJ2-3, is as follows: GAGVSQSPSNKVTEKGKDVELRCDPISGHTALYWYRQSLGQGLEFLIYFQGNSAPDKSGLPSDRFSAERTGGSVSTLTIQRTQQEDSAVYLCASKRGRYTDTQYFGPGTRLTVL.

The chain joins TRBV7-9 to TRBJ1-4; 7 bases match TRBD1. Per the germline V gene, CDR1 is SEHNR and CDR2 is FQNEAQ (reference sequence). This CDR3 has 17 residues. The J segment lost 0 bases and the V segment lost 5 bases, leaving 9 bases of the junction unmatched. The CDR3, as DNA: TGTGCCAGCAGCCGTCCCCAGGGGGACCCAACTAATGAAAAACTGTTTTTT. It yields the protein CASSRPQGDPTNEKLFF.

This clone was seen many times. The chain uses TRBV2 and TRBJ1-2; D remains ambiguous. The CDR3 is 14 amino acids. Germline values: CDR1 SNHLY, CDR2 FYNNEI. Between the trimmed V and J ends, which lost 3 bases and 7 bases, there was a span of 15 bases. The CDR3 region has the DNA TGTGCCAGCAGTGATCGGGGAGCTGGGTTTGGCTACACCTTC. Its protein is CASSDRGAGFGYTF.

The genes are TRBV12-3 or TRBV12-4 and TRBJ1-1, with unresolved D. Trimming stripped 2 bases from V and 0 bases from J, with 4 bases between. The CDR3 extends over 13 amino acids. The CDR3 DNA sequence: TGTGCCAGCAGTTTACAGTTGAACACTGAAGCTTTCTTT. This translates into CASSLQLNTEAFF.

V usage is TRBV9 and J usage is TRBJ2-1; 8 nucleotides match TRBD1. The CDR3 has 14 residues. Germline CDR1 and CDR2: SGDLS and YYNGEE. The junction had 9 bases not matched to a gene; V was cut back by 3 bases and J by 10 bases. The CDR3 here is CASSGGTGSKEQFF. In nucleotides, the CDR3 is TGTGCCAGCAGCGGGGGGACAGGTTCCAAGGAGCAGTTCTTC. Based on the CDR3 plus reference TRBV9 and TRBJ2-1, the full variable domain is DSGVTQTPKHLITATGQRVTLRCSPRSGDLSVYWYQQSLDQGLQFLIQYYNGEERAKGNILERFSAQQFPDLHSELNLSSLELGDSALYFCASSGGTGSKEQFFGPGTRLTVL.

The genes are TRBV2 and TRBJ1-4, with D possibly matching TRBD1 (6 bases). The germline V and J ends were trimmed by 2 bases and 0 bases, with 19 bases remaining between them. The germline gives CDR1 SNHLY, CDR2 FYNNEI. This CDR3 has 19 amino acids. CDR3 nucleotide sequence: TGTGCCAGCAGTGAATACCCCGGACAGCTTAGAACAACTAATGAAAAACTGTTTTTT. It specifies CASSEYPGQLRTTNEKLFF.